This TCR beta chain originates from a study of Ad26.COV2.S vaccination and SARS-CoV-2 variants (dated by TCRdb to about 2021). Regarding the complete study: Vaccine-arm donors came from COV1001, a multicentre, randomized, double-blind, placebo-controlled phase I-IIa trial of Ad26.COV2.S in healthy adults. Ad26.COV2.S was administered intramuscularly at 5 x 10^10 or 1 x 10^11 viral particles, either as a single shot or as two shots given 56 days apart. The specificity and breadth of SARS-CoV-2-reactive T cell receptors after Ad26.COV2.S vaccination were assessed by TCRbeta repertoire sequencing. A total of roughly 30 samples were included in the TCR-sequenced set, comprising around 19 Ad26.COV2.S vaccine recipients, 5 placebo recipients and 8 SARS-CoV-2 convalescent individuals. Trial participants were randomized into five groups of five: low-dose or high-dose Ad26.COV2.S given once or twice, or placebo on both occasions. Throughout the experiments and outcome assessment, investigators stayed blinded to trial group allocation.

Comment on this clone: Its binding antigen is unknown. Base qualities are not at hand, and no much larger clone is one base apart.

The immunoSEQ Assay was the method used to sequence TCRbeta CDR3 regions. After extraction, genomic DNA underwent amplification by bias-controlled multiplex PCR, followed by high-throughput sequencing. In the original analysis: To quantify the absolute abundance of each unique TCRbeta CDR3 region, sequences were collapsed and filtered. T cell fraction was estimated by normalizing TCRbeta template counts to usable DNA, with usable DNA measured through amplification of reference genes found in all nucleated cells. Repertoire TCRs were annotated as SARS-CoV-2-specific by exact matching of V gene, CDR3 amino acid sequence and J gene to a known reactive TCR set. The reference SARS-CoV-2 TCR set came from MIRA and was filtered for enrichment in COVID-19-positive ImmuneCODE repertoires, removing public or cross-reactive TCRs. Using the MIRA antigens, annotated TCRs were further analysed by specific ORF or by position within an ORF. Depth was the summed frequency of annotated unique rearrangements, while breadth was defined as annotated unique rearrangements over total unique productive rearrangements. Two-sided Wilcoxon rank-sum tests were applied when comparing TCR breadth between groups. The table comes from immuneACCESS by way of TCRdb, which keeps in-frame sequences with V and J called. Part of the clones is missing from these tables; in studies checked, under half for an unresolved V gene and the rest for unknown reasons. V, J and clone size are those of that table, while D and trimming were read from the DNA. The sample table contains approximately 280,000 clones; only one count was recorded for over 75% of them. The top ten constitute more than 2.5% of the sample.

Per the publication, the treatment or condition label means: over 15 received Ad26.COV2.S at low or high dose, single or two shots; about five received placebo; per-sample allocation not given. For vaccine and placebo recipients, repertoires were sequenced using samples collected on day 63 after the first injection. In Cohort 1b, roughly 25 adults aged 18-55 years were enrolled at a single site in Boston, USA, between 29 July and 7 August 2020. Ad26.COV2.S was a replication-incompetent adenovirus type 26 vector expressing a prefusion-stabilized SARS-CoV-2 spike protein from the original Wuhan strain. Study-wide conclusions, independent of this receptor: Spike-specific TCR breadth was higher in Ad26.COV2.S recipients than in placebo recipients (P = 0.0014). Substantial breadth of spike-specific CD8+ and CD4+ T cell responses was reported after vaccination. Comparable non-spike TCR breadth was observed between vaccine and placebo recipients, consistent with only spike being contained in the vaccine. The authors noted that total T cell responses may have been underestimated by the TCR breadth and depth analyses. The study was not powered to compare responses between vaccine doses or regimens.

In the germline V gene (reference sequence), CDR1 corresponds to MNHNY and CDR2 to SVGAGI. Unmatched junction bases come to 7, with V trimmed by 5 bases and J by 4 bases. Counted from cysteine to phenylalanine, this CDR3 has 15 amino acids. The sequence is cut down to CDR3 DNA, 45 bases in frame from base 1. The TCR originated in a person between 18 and 65 years old who received the Ad26.COV2.S COVID-19 vaccine or a placebo. The sequences come from peripheral blood, collected in a trial of Ad26.COV2.S vaccine versus placebo. The chain links TRBV6-6 with TRBJ1-5; 8 central bases correspond to TRBD1. The bases are TGTGCCAGCAGTGACGGGCAGGGGGCGAATCAGCCCCAGCATTTT. Its protein is CASSDGQGANQPQHF.